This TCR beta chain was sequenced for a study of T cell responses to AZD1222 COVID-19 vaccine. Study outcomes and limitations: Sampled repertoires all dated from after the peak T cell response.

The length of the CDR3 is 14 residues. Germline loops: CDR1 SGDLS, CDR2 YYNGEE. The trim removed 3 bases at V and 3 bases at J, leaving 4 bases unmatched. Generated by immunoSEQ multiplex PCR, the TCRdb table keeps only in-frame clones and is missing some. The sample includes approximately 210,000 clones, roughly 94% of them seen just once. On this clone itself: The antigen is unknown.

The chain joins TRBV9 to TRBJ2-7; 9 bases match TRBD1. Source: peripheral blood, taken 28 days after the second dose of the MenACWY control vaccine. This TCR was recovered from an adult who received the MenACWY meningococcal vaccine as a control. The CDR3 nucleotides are TGTGCCAGCAGCGGGGGACAGGGTAGCTACGAGCAGTACTTC. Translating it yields CASSGGQGSYEQYF.